The entry that follows covers one T cell receptor beta chain sequence. Its antigen is still unknown. This record comes from a study of PD-1 blockade in classical Hodgkin lymphoma. The study's findings and limits: Still unresolved is the cause of the repertoire differences, which may be disease activity or prior therapy.

Data came from immunoSEQ multiplex PCR; TCRdb stores just in-frame clones and leaves some out. The top ten clones hold 5% to 6.5% of a sample with about 21,000 clones, around 65% of them seen once. All patients experienced relapse after autologous stem cell transplantation, and brentuximab vedotin exposure was variable. Complete response, partial response or progressive disease were the best responses. Trimming removed 5 bases at V and 2 bases at J, with 13 bases between. The CDR3 extends over 14 amino acids. Germline assignment: CDR1 SGHDN and CDR2 FVKESK. The clonotype was recovered from a human donor with classical Hodgkin lymphoma. The J gene is TRBJ2-7, the V gene TRBV14; D may correspond to TRBD1 or TRBD2 (5 bases each). This material consisted of peripheral blood mononuclear cells (PBMCs), taken at baseline. CDR3 protein: CASSEPGGTYEQYF. In DNA form, the CDR3 reads TGTGCCAGCAGCGAACCTGGGGGAACCTACGAGCAGTACTTC.